These T cell receptor beta chains were read from a single sample in a study of long-term antiretroviral therapy in people with HIV. The method was immunoSEQ multiplex PCR; TCRdb's version includes in-frame clones alone and lacks a portion of them. The table has 19,000 or so clones, 80% seen once. This specimen was unsorted PBMCs, taken 0.2 years after starting antiretroviral therapy. The receptors here all came from a woman aged 40 to 50 with HIV. The CDR3 runs from the conserved cysteine through the conserved F or W. Clone size is given for some rows only: seen once, a few or many times, or a class if the clone is expanded.

size	J	V	CDR3
.	TRBJ2-5	TRBV5-6	CASSLEYNQETQYF
.	TRBJ1-1	TRBV5-1	CASSSMGGTEAFF
.	TRBJ2-7	TRBV14	CASSQVFRGAQYF
.	TRBJ2-7	TRBV5-4	CASSLGPEQYF
.	TRBJ1-1	TRBV5-4	CASSVGTGTEAFF
.	TRBJ1-3	TRBV23-1	CASSRGPSGNTIYF
.	TRBJ1-5	TRBV19	CASSIGGASNQPQHF
.	TRBJ2-7	TRBV6-5	CASSPGTGDYEQYF
.	TRBJ1-6	TRBV7-9	CASSPGQGHSPLHF
few	TRBJ2-7	TRBV14	CASSPGQGPYEQYF
.	TRBJ2-7	TRBV29-1	CSVEGGRSSYEQYF
.	TRBJ1-4	TRBV7-9	CASSFSTTEKLFF
once	TRBJ2-7	TRBV2	CASSESRGLTYEQYF
.	TRBJ1-5	TRBV7-2	CASSWGGLNQPQHF
.	TRBJ2-7	TRBV2	CANGQPYEQYF
.	TRBJ1-5	TRBV15	CATSSTGEGQPQHF
.	TRBJ1-1	TRBV19	CASRGASLTRAFF
.	TRBJ2-1	TRBV7-9	CASSKRTSGRGEQFF
.	TRBJ2-7	TRBV10-3	CATGTGYEQYF
.	TRBJ2-7	TRBV4-1	CASSQLSQGAYEQYF
few	TRBJ1-2	TRBV9	CASSVGQGIYGYTF
.	TRBJ1-2	TRBV7-9	CASSLTGGVFYGYTF
.	TRBJ1-3	TRBV5-6	CASSFGTAFGNTIYF
.	TRBJ2-6	TRBV4-3	CASSHGGANVLTF
.	TRBJ2-3	TRBV30	CAWGQDSTDTQYF
.	TRBJ1-4	TRBV5-4	CASSFGRPTNEKLFF
once	TRBJ2-7	TRBV7-9	CASSLSSAGEDEQYF
.	TRBJ2-7	TRBV5-6	CASSLVGGEQYF
.	TRBJ1-5	TRBV15	CATSRDGLGYQPQHF
.	TRBJ2-7	TRBV6-1	CASSANTWTQSYEQYF
few	TRBJ1-6	TRBV5-4	CASSSQETGTDSPLHF
.	TRBJ2-7	TRBV27	CATGGQGNYEQYF
.	TRBJ2-4	TRBV29-1	CSVAPGLAKNIQYF
.	TRBJ2-4	TRBV9	CASSAPGTKQNIQYF
.	TRBJ2-3	TRBV12-5	CASGLRLAGGDTQYF
.	TRBJ1-5	TRBV6-6	CASSYSQGTNQPQHF
once	TRBJ2-7	TRBV11-3	CASRRTGTGGFEQYF
once	TRBJ2-7	TRBV11-3	CASSLDQYRGAFYEQYF
once	TRBJ1-3	TRBV5-6	CASSLRGLEGNTIYF
.	TRBJ2-1	TRBV27	CASTLAGANNEQFF
.	TRBJ1-2	TRBV6-1	CASSERQGRLGYTF